The TCR beta chain described here comes from a study of shared clonotypes between healthy human individuals. Study-level information: Contributing individuals were a couple of females and a few males aged 18 to 49.

Whole-study results and caveats: Genetic and exposure-history diversity was limited by the small donor number.

Generated by immunoSEQ multiplex PCR, the TCRdb table keeps only in-frame clones and is missing some. The sample has about 180,000 clones; 80% to 95% are singletons. Into CD45RA+ naive and CD45RA-negative memory subsets, the CD4+ cells were split. This clone was found once. What it binds is not known. The CDR3 has 15 amino acids. Germline CDR1 is SGHRS and CDR2 is YFSETQ. Losses at the gene ends were 0 bases for V and 5 bases for J; bases not matched to a gene: 5. The receptor's source is a woman aged 30 to 39 in good health. This chain links TRBV5-1 with TRBJ2-3, with TRBD2 identical over 8 bases. Sequencing used naive CD4+ T cells sorted from blood. The subset was: CD45RA+ positively selected. CDR3 DNA sequence: TGCGCCAGCAGCTTGGGAAGCGGGAGAGTAGATACGCAGTATTTT. It is translated as CASSLGSGRVDTQYF.